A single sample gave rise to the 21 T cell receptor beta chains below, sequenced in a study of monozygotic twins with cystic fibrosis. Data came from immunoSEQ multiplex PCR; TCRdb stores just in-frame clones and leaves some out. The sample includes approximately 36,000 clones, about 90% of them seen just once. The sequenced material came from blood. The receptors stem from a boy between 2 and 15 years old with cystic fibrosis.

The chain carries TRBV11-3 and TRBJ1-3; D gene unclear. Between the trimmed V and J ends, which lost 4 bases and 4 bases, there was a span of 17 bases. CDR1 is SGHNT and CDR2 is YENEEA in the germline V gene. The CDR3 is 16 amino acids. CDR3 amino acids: CASSSLAWGSGNTIYF. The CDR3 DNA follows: TGTGCCAGCAGCTCCTTAGCGTGGGGTTCCGGAAACACCATATATTTT.

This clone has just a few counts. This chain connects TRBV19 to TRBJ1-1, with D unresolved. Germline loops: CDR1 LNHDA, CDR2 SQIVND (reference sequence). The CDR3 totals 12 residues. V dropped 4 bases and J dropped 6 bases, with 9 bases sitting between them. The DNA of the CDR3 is TGTGCCAGTAGTACAAAGACGGCTGAAGCTTTCTTT. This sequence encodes CASSTKTAEAFF.

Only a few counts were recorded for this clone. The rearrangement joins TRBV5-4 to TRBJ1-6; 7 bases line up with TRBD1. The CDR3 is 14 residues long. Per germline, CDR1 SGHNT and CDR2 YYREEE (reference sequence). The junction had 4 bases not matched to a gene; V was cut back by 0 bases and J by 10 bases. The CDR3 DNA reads TGTGCCAGCAGCTTGGGGCAGGGGGGATCACCCCTCCACTTT. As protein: CASSLGQGGSPLHF.

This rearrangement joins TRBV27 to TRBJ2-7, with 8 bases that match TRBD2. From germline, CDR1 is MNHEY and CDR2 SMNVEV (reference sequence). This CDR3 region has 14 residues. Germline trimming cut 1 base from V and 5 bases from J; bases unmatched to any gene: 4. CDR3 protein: CASSLYAGGDEQYF. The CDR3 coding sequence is TGTGCCAGCAGTTTATATGCCGGGGGGGACGAGCAGTACTTC.

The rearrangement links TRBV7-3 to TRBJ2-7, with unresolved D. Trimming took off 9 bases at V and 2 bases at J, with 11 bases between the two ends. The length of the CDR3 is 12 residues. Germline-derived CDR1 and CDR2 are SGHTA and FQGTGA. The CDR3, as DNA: TGTGCCAGGGGGTTCCTTCCCTACGAGCAGTACTTC. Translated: CARGFLPYEQYF.

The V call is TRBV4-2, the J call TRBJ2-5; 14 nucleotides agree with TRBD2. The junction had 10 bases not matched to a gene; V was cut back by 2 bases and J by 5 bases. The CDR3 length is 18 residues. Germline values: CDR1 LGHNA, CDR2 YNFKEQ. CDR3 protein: CASSQSGLAGGHRETQYF. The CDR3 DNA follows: TGTGCCAGCAGCCAATCCGGACTAGCGGGGGGTCATAGGGAGACCCAGTACTTC.

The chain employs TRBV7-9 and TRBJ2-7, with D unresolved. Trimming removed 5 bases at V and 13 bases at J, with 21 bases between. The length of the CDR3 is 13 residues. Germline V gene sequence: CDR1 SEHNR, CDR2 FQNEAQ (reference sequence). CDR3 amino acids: CASSATGPQSPYF. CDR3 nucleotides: TGTGCCAGCAGCGCGACGGGCCCCCAGTCCCCATACTTC.

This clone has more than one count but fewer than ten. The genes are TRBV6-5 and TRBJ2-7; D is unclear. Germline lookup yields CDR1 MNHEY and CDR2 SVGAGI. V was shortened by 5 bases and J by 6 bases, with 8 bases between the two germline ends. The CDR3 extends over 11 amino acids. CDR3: CASSDAVEQYF. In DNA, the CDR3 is TGTGCCAGCAGTGACGCGGTCGAGCAGTACTTC.

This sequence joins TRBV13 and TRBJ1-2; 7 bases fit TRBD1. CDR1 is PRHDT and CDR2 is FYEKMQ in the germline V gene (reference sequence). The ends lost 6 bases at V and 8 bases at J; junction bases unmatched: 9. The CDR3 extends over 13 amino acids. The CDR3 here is CASRGQGGNGYTF. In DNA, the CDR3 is TGTGCCAGCAGGGGGCAGGGGGGCAACGGCTACACCTTC.

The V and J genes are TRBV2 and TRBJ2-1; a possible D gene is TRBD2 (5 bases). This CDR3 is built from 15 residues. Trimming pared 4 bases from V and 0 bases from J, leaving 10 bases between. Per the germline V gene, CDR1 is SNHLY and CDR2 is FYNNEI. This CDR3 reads CASSGGRSSYNEQFF. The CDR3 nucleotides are TGTGCCAGCAGTGGAGGGCGGAGCTCCTACAATGAGCAGTTCTTC.

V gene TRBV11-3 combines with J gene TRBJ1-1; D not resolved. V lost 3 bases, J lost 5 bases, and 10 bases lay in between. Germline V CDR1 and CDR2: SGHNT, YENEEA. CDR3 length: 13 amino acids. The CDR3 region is CASSLDGRTEAFF. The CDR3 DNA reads TGTGCCAGCAGCTTGGACGGACGAACTGAAGCTTTCTTT.

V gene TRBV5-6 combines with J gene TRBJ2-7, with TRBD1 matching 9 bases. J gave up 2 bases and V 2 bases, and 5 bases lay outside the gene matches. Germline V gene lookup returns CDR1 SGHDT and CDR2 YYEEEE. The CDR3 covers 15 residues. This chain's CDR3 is CASSFRRDRAYEQYF. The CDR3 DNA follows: TGTGCCAGCAGCTTCAGGCGGGACAGGGCCTACGAGCAGTACTTC.

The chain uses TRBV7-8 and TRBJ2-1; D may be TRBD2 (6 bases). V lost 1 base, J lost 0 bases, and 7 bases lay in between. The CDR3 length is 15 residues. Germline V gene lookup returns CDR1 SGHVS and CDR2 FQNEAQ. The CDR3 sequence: CASSLDGGSYNEQFF. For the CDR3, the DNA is TGTGCCAGCAGCTTAGACGGGGGCTCCTACAATGAGCAGTTCTTC. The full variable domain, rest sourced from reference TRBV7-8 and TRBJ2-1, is GAGVSQSPRYKVAKRGQDVALRCDPISGHVSLFWYQQALGQGPEFLTYFQNEAQLDKSGLPSDRFFAERPEGSVSTLKIQRTQQEDSAVYLCASSLDGGSYNEQFFGPGTRLTVL.

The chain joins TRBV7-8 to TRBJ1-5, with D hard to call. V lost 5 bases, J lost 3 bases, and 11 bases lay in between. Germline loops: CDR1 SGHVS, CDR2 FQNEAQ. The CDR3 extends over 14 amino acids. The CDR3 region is CASSPDGFNQPQHF. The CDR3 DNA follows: TGTGCCAGCAGCCCCGACGGATTCAATCAGCCCCAGCATTTT.

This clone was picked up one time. The CDR3 reads CASSAGDSNTEAFF. CDR3 in DNA: TGTGCCAGCAGTGCTGGGGACTCGAACACTGAAGCTTTCTTT. The V gene is TRBV27, the J gene TRBJ1-1; D possibly corresponds to TRBD1 (5 bases). The V and J ends lost 5 bases and 1 base respectively, with 11 bases between them. CDR1 is MNHEY, CDR2 SMNVEV, per germline (reference sequence). The CDR3 covers 14 residues.

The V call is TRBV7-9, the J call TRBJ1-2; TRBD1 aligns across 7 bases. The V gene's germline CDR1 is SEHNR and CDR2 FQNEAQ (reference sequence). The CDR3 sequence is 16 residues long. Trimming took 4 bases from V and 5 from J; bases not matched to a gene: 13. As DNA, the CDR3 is TGTGCCAGCAGCTCAGTCCCCGGGACAGAATCATATGGCTACACCTTC. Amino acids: CASSSVPGTESYGYTF.

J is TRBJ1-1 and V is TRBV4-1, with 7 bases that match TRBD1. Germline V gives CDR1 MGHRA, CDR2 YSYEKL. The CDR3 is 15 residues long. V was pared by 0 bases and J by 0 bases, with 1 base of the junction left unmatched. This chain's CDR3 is CASSQEGQMNTEAFF. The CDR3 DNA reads TGCGCCAGCAGCCAAGAGGGACAGATGAACACTGAAGCTTTCTTT.

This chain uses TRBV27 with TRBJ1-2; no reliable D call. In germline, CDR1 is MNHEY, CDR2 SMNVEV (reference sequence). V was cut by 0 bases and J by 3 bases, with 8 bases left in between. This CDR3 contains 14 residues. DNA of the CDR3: TGTGCCAGCAGTTTATCCGGTGGGGACTATGGCTACACCTTC. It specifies CASSLSGGDYGYTF.

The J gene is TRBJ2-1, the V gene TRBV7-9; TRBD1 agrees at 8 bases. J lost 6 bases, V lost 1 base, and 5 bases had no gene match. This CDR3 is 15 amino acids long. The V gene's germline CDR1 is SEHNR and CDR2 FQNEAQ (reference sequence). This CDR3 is CASSLEDRGGNEQFF. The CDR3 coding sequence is TGTGCCAGCAGCTTAGAAGACAGGGGTGGCAATGAGCAGTTCTTC.

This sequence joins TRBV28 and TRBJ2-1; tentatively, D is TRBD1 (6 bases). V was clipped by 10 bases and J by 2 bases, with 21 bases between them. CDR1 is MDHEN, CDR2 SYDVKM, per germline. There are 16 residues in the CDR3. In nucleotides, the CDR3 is TGTGCCACCGCCGAGGGTCAGGGGAGAACCTACAATGAGCAGTTCTTC. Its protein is CATAEGQGRTYNEQFF. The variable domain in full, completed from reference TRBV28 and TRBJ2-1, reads DVKVTQSSRYLVKRTGEKVFLECVQDMDHENMFWYRQDPGLGLRLIYFSYDVKMKEKGDIPEGYSVSREKKERFSLILESASTNQTSMYLCATAEGQGRTYNEQFFGPGTRLTVL.

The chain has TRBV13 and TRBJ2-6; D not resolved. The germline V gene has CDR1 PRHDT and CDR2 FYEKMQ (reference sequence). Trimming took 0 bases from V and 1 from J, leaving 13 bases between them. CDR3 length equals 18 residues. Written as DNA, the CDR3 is TGTGCCAGCAGCTTAGGCGGTGGCTTGGGGTCTGGGGCCAACGTCCTGACTTTC. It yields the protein CASSLGGGLGSGANVLTF.